This TCR beta chain was profiled in a study of cytomegalovirus exposure and HLA in healthy donors. The study, taken as a whole, reports: The authors confirmed in vitro that a few CMV-associated chains were specific for CMV antigens.

The CDR3 is 14 amino acids. V gave up 2 bases and J gave up 4 bases; unmatched junction bases: 4. Per germline, CDR1 MNHEY and CDR2 SMNVEV (reference sequence). Concerning this clone itself: What it recognizes is unknown.

Clones were sequenced by immunoSEQ multiplex PCR, and TCRdb holds only the in-frame ones, with some missing. Of about 90,000 clones listed, 84% are singletons. Separate from the roughly 700-subject first cohort, the roughly 120-subject validation cohort was the one that the donors belonged to. V and J are TRBV27 and TRBJ1-2, with 7 bases aligning to TRBD1. The sample comprised PBMCs. The TCR sequence derives from a woman younger than 30 in good health and CMV-seropositive. CDR3 DNA: TGTGCCAGCAGTTTAGGCAGGGACAGCTATGGCTACACCTTC. Translation gives CASSLGRDSYGYTF.